This T cell receptor (beta chain) is drawn from a study of T cells in Graves' hyperthyroidism and ophthalmopathy. RNA transcripts were the template for amplifying TCR beta CDR3 regions. TCR CDR3 underwent first-round RT-PCR with the HTBI primer set. TCRdb passed the multiplex PCR reads through MiXCR, listing each CDR3 protein once. The table shows under 300,000 distinct CDR3 sequences, with 22% occurring only once. The source is a man aged 25 to 40 with Graves' ophthalmopathy. Sequences were obtained from blood.

The CDR3 region is CASSLVGGRDNEQFF. CDR3 in DNA: TGCGCCAGCAGCTTGGTAGGTGGTAGGGACAATGAGCAGTTCTTC. This chain joins TRBV5-1 and TRBJ2-1; D not certain. Trimming cost V 0 bases and J 5 bases, with 12 bases left between them. Germline CDR1 is SGHRS and CDR2 is YFSETQ. The CDR3 length is 15 residues. Complete variable domain (other parts from reference TRBV5-1 and TRBJ2-1): KAGVTQTPRYLIKTRGQQVTLSCSPISGHRSVSWYQQTPGQGLQFLFEYFSETQRNKGNFPGRFSGRQFSNSRSEMNVSTLELGDSALYLCASSLVGGRDNEQFFGPGTRLTVL.